What follows are 29 T cell receptor beta chains derived from one specimen sequenced in a study of neoadjuvant nivolumab and ipilimumab in lung cancer. Profiled with immunoSEQ multiplex PCR; TCRdb holds only in-frame clones, not every one. Here the sample spans some 30,000 clones, about nine tenths being singletons. Here the sequenced sample was peripheral blood, taken after neoadjuvant nivolumab, alone or with ipilimumab, at or shortly before surgery. The receptors were gathered from an adult with non-small cell lung cancer.

This chain connects TRBV7-2 to TRBJ1-3; the match to TRBD1 covers 8 bases. With V trimmed by 3 bases and J by 4 bases, 11 bases remained unmatched. Germline V gene sequence: CDR1 SGHTA, CDR2 FQGNSA. This CDR3 has 17 residues. The CDR3 DNA follows: TGTGCCAGCAGCTTGGATGGGGACAGGTCGGCGGGAAACACCATATATTTT. Its translation is CASSLDGDRSAGNTIYF.

CDR3 sequence (DNA): TGTGCCAGTAGGGGGACCTACGAGCAGTACTTC. Translating it yields CASRGTYEQYF. J is TRBJ2-7 and V is TRBV7-9, with a weak D call TRBD1 (6 bases). The CDR3 has 11 residues. The germline V gene has CDR1 SEHNR and CDR2 FQNEAQ (reference sequence). V lost 9 bases, J lost 2 bases, and 8 bases lay in between. The full variable domain, in which reference TRBV7-9 and TRBJ2-7 provide the parts outside the CDR3, is DTGVSQNPRHKITKRGQNVTFRCDPISEHNRLYWYRQTLGQGPEFLTYFQNEAQLEKSRLLSDRFSAERPKGSFSTLEIQRTEQGDSAMYLCASRGTYEQYFGPGTRLTVT.

This clone was detected once. V usage is TRBV5-4 and J usage is TRBJ1-2; D is perhaps TRBD1 (5 bases). CDR3 length: 14 amino acids. V lost 3 bases and J 3 bases, leaving 12 bases between the germline ends. Germline CDR1 is SGHNT and CDR2 is YYREEE (reference sequence). In DNA form, the CDR3 reads TGTGCCAGCAGCTCCGATCCGGGACACTATGGCTACACCTTC. Translated: CASSSDPGHYGYTF.

In nucleotides, the CDR3 is TGTGCCAGCAGTCTACCGGGCCTCTACGAGCAGTACTTC. This sequence encodes CASSLPGLYEQYF. This rearrangement joins TRBV6-6 to TRBJ2-7; D gene unclear. The V end lost 5 bases, the J end lost 3 bases, and 11 bases lay between the germline ends. Germline V lookup: CDR1 MNHNY, CDR2 SVGAGI (reference sequence). This CDR3 is built from 13 residues.

The chain is built from TRBV7-9 and TRBJ1-5; D is unclear. The germline V gene encodes CDR1 SEHNR and CDR2 FQNEAQ (reference sequence). The V and J ends lost 5 bases and 2 bases respectively, with 10 bases between them. There are 14 residues in the CDR3. The CDR3 here is CASSQDTGNQPQHF. The CDR3 DNA sequence: TGTGCCAGCAGCCAAGACACCGGCAATCAGCCCCAGCATTTT.

This chain joins TRBV19 and TRBJ1-1, with D hard to call. The V end was cut by 10 bases, the J end by 1 base, with 16 bases between. This CDR3 comprises 14 residues. CDR1 and CDR2 (germline): LNHDA, SQIVND (reference sequence). In nucleotides, the CDR3 is TGTGCCACCTCCCCTCTCGGGCAGAACACTGAAGCTTTCTTT. It encodes CATSPLGQNTEAFF.

The V call is TRBV18, the J call TRBJ2-3; D gene uncertain. CDR3 length: 16 amino acids. Germline loops: CDR1 KGHSH, CDR2 LQKENI. The germline V and J ends were trimmed by 3 bases and 4 bases, with 17 bases remaining between them. CDR3 in amino acids: CASSPYPTLEADTQYF. The CDR3 bases are TGTGCCAGCTCACCTTACCCGACCCTAGAGGCAGATACGCAGTATTTT.

The chain couples TRBV10-2 to TRBJ1-1; unclear D gene. CDR3 length: 12 residues. V lost 7 bases, J lost 5 bases, and 11 bases lay in between. Germline CDR1 reads WSHSY; CDR2 reads SAAADI. This CDR3 is CASTGWPTEAFF. The DNA of the CDR3 is TGCGCCAGCACCGGATGGCCAACTGAAGCTTTCTTT.

The CDR3 DNA sequence: TGCGCCAGCAGCCAACAGGTCAGACAGCCCCAGCATTTT. The encoded protein is CASSQQVRQPQHF. The rearrangement uses TRBV4-1 and TRBJ1-5; D is uncertain. Trimming shortened V by 2 bases and J by 7 bases, and 9 bases separated the two germline ends. CDR3 length: 13 residues. Germline V gives CDR1 MGHRA, CDR2 YSYEKL.

The gene calls are TRBV6-6 and TRBJ2-3, with D possibly being TRBD1 or TRBD2 (5 bases each). Germline CDR1 is MNHNY and CDR2 is SVGAGI (reference sequence). The CDR3 spans 14 residues. With 5 bases removed from V and 5 bases from J, the gap between germline ends came to 14 bases. The CDR3 reads CASSLRQRGDTQYF. The DNA of the CDR3 is TGTGCCAGCAGTCTACGACAGAGGGGAGATACGCAGTATTTT.

V gene TRBV7-2 combines with J gene TRBJ1-5; D possibly corresponds to TRBD1 (5 bases). This CDR3 has 12 residues. Germline-derived CDR1 and CDR2 are SGHTA and FQGNSA. Trimming stripped 4 bases from V and 6 bases from J, with 7 bases between. The CDR3 coding sequence is TGTGCCAGCAGCTCCACAGGTCAGCCCCAGCATTTT. It codes for CASSSTGQPQHF.

The chain combines TRBV10-3 with TRBJ1-1; D ambiguous. CDR3 length equals 11 residues. The V end was cut by 6 bases, the J end by 1 base, with 3 bases between. Germline values: CDR1 ENHRY, CDR2 SYGVKD. This CDR3 is CAIRENTEAFF. CDR3 coding DNA: TGTGCCATCAGGGAGAACACTGAAGCTTTCTTT.

The rearrangement joins TRBV6-6 to TRBJ1-4; a weak D match, TRBD1 (6 bases). Deletions cut 7 bases from V and 4 bases from J, with 16 bases between. The CDR3 covers 15 residues. Germline V lookup: CDR1 MNHNY, CDR2 SVGAGI (reference sequence). The CDR3 loop is CASTVSLQGNEKLFF. CDR3 coding DNA: TGTGCCAGCACCGTTAGCCTACAGGGTAATGAAAAACTGTTTTTT.

The chain uses TRBV6-4 and TRBJ1-1; D call uncertain. Germline V lookup: CDR1 MRHNA, CDR2 SNTAGT. V dropped 4 bases and J dropped 0 bases, with 6 bases sitting between them. The CDR3 covers 13 residues. The CDR3 nucleotides are TGTGCCAGCAGTGCAACTATGAACACTGAAGCTTTCTTT. Its translation is CASSATMNTEAFF.

The chain has TRBV7-9 and TRBJ1-6; 11 positions match TRBD1. This CDR3 spans 14 amino acids. V was pared by 5 bases and J by 7 bases, with 1 base of the junction left unmatched. Germline V gene lookup returns CDR1 SEHNR and CDR2 FQNEAQ (reference sequence). CDR3 protein: CASSRDRGNSPLHF. The DNA for the CDR3 is TGTGCCAGCAGCCGGGACAGGGGGAATTCACCCCTCCACTTT.

The chain recombines TRBV6-5 with TRBJ2-7; D perhaps matches TRBD2 (7 bases). Per the germline V gene, CDR1 is MNHEY and CDR2 is SVGAGI. This CDR3 has 15 amino acids. Trimming removed 2 bases from V and 0 bases from J, with 11 bases in between. CDR3 sequence: CASSYRGASSYEQYF. The CDR3 DNA sequence: TGTGCCAGCAGTTACCGGGGGGCCTCCTCCTACGAGCAGTACTTC.

J is TRBJ2-7 and V is TRBV5-5; perhaps D is TRBD1 or TRBD2 (5 bases each). Deletions cut 0 bases from V and 7 bases from J, with 17 bases between. The CDR3 has 15 amino acids. Germline CDR1 SGHKS, CDR2 YYEKEE (reference sequence). The chain's CDR3 is CASSLVGQGPGEQYF. CDR3 in DNA: TGTGCCAGCAGCTTGGTGGGGCAGGGACCGGGTGAGCAGTACTTC. Using reference TRBV5-5 and TRBJ2-7 for the parts outside the CDR3, the full variable domain is DAGVTQSPTHLIKTRGQQVTLRCSPISGHKSVSWYQQVLGQGPQFIFQYYEKEERGRGNFPDRFSARQFPNYSSELNVNALLLGDSALYLCASSLVGQGPGEQYFGPGTRLTVT.

This chain connects TRBV7-8 to TRBJ1-2; TRBD1 matches at 7 bases. The germline V gene has CDR1 SGHVS and CDR2 FQNEAQ. There are 14 residues in the CDR3. The trim removed 2 bases at V and 8 bases at J, leaving 8 bases unmatched. The DNA of the CDR3 is TGTGCCAGCAGCTTATCGAGTCAGGGGGGCGGCTACACCTTC. Translated, it gives CASSLSSQGGGYTF. The whole variable domain, remainder taken from reference TRBV7-8 and TRBJ1-2, is GAGVSQSPRYKVAKRGQDVALRCDPISGHVSLFWYQQALGQGPEFLTYFQNEAQLDKSGLPSDRFFAERPEGSVSTLKIQRTQQEDSAVYLCASSLSSQGGGYTFGSGTRLTVV.

This rearrangement joins TRBV6-5 to TRBJ1-2, with D possibly being TRBD1 (5 bases). Germline assignment: CDR1 MNHEY and CDR2 SVGAGI. The V gene lost 0 bases and the J gene lost 8 bases, with 10 bases spanning the gap. The CDR3 totals 13 residues. The CDR3 sequence is CASSYSGGGGYTF. The CDR3 DNA sequence: TGTGCCAGCAGTTACTCGGGGGGAGGGGGCTACACCTTC.

The chain couples TRBV27 to TRBJ1-1; no clear D gene. The CDR3 is 14 amino acids. The germline CDR1 and CDR2 sequences are MNHEY and SMNVEV (reference sequence). The ends were cut back, 2 bases at V and 1 base at J, with 8 bases in the middle. The DNA of the CDR3 is TGTGCCAGCAGTTTAGGAGTGACGAACACTGAAGCTTTCTTT. Its translation is CASSLGVTNTEAFF.

This clone was seen a single time. The V call is TRBV6-1, the J call TRBJ2-7; a weak D match, TRBD1 (5 bases). The V gene lost 1 base and the J gene lost 3 bases, with 10 bases spanning the gap. Looked up from germline, CDR1 is MNHNS and CDR2 is SASEGT. This CDR3 has 14 amino acids. The DNA for the CDR3 is TGTGCCAGCAGTGAAGAAGGGGATTTCTACGAGCAGTACTTC. It translates to CASSEEGDFYEQYF.

The V and J genes are TRBV2 and TRBJ1-5; TRBD1 aligns across 9 bases. The V segment lost 8 bases and the J segment 5 bases; nucleotides outside the gene matches: 7. Germline assignment: CDR1 SNHLY and CDR2 FYNNEI. CDR3 length equals 14 residues. CDR3 sequence (DNA): TGTGCCAGCGGCTCTAACAGGGGGCATCAGCCCCAGCATTTT. Its translation is CASGSNRGHQPQHF.

The gene calls are TRBV19 and TRBJ2-7; a weak D match, TRBD2 (6 bases). V was pared by 3 bases and J by 5 bases, with 14 bases between. CDR1 LNHDA and CDR2 SQIVND come from the germline V gene (reference sequence). CDR3 length: 14 residues. The CDR3 loop is CASSMGPGADEQYF. The CDR3 DNA follows: TGTGCCAGTAGTATGGGGCCGGGAGCAGACGAGCAGTACTTC. The complete variable domain, with remaining parts taken from reference TRBV19 and TRBJ2-7, reads DGGITQSPKYLFRKEGQNVTLSCEQNLNHDAMYWYRQDPGQGLRLIYYSQIVNDFQKGDIAEGYSVSREKKESFPLTVTSAQKNPTAFYLCASSMGPGADEQYFGPGTRLTVT.

The sample holds one count of this clone. This chain joins TRBV9 and TRBJ1-2, with a tentative D call TRBD1 (5 bases). V was trimmed by 2 bases and J by 4 bases, leaving 12 bases between them. The CDR3 runs 14 residues. Germline loops: CDR1 SGDLS, CDR2 YYNGEE. The CDR3 loop reads CASSVRAGSYGYTF. As DNA, the CDR3 is TGTGCCAGCAGCGTGCGTGCAGGGAGCTATGGCTACACCTTC. The entire variable domain, with the rest obtained from reference TRBV9 and TRBJ1-2, is as follows: DSGVTQTPKHLITATGQRVTLRCSPRSGDLSVYWYQQSLDQGLQFLIQYYNGEERAKGNILERFSAQQFPDLHSELNLSSLELGDSALYFCASSVRAGSYGYTFGSGTRLTVV.

The chain links TRBV29-1 to TRBJ1-5; D might be TRBD1 (5 bases). Trimming pared 5 bases from V and 2 bases from J, leaving 10 bases between. The germline V gene encodes CDR1 SQVTM and CDR2 ANQGSEA. This CDR3 region has 13 residues. The CDR3 sequence: CSVQGGGNQPQHF. The DNA for the CDR3 is TGCAGCGTTCAGGGAGGGGGCAATCAGCCCCAGCATTTT. Using reference TRBV29-1 and TRBJ1-5 for the parts outside the CDR3, the full variable domain is SAVISQKPSRDICQRGTSLTIQCQVDSQVTMMFWYRQQPGQSLTLIATANQGSEATYESGFVIDKFPISRPNLTFSTLTVSNMSPEDSSIYLCSVQGGGNQPQHFGDGTRLSIL.

The chain carries TRBV9 and TRBJ2-7; either TRBD1 or TRBD2 may fit D (5 bases each). Germline-derived CDR1 and CDR2 are SGDLS and YYNGEE. CDR3 length equals 14 residues. With 3 bases removed from V and 7 bases from J, the gap between germline ends came to 17 bases. The CDR3 reads CASSGVRGKMEQYF. For the CDR3, the DNA is TGTGCCAGCAGCGGGGTGAGGGGCAAAATGGAGCAGTACTTC. Looking up the rest from reference TRBV9 and TRBJ2-7 gives the full variable domain: DSGVTQTPKHLITATGQRVTLRCSPRSGDLSVYWYQQSLDQGLQFLIQYYNGEERAKGNILERFSAQQFPDLHSELNLSSLELGDSALYFCASSGVRGKMEQYFGPGTRLTVT.

The genes are TRBV18 and TRBJ1-6; 8 bases are shared with TRBD1. CDR3 size: 14 residues. Germline CDR1 and CDR2: KGHSH and LQKENI. J was trimmed by 7 bases and V by 4 bases; bases with no gene match: 3. For the CDR3, the DNA is TGTGCCAGCTCACTGCAGGGGGCGAATTCACCCCTCCACTTT. This codes for CASSLQGANSPLHF.

The V call is TRBV19, the J call TRBJ1-3; 8 positions match TRBD1. V gave up 6 bases and J gave up 2 bases; unmatched junction bases: 6. The germline V gene has CDR1 LNHDA and CDR2 SQIVND (reference sequence). The CDR3 runs 15 residues. The CDR3 DNA follows: TGTGCCAGTAGCACGGACAGGGTCCCTGGAAACACCATATATTTT. This translates into CASSTDRVPGNTIYF.

The gene calls are TRBV7-8 and TRBJ1-3; D is possibly TRBD1 (5 bases). With 1 base removed from V and 4 bases from J, the gap between germline ends came to 14 bases. The CDR3 is made up of 16 amino acids. From germline, CDR1 is SGHVS and CDR2 FQNEAQ. DNA of the CDR3: TGTGCCAGCAGCTTAGGGGACCAACGAGCCGGAAACACCATATATTTT. Its translation: CASSLGDQRAGNTIYF.